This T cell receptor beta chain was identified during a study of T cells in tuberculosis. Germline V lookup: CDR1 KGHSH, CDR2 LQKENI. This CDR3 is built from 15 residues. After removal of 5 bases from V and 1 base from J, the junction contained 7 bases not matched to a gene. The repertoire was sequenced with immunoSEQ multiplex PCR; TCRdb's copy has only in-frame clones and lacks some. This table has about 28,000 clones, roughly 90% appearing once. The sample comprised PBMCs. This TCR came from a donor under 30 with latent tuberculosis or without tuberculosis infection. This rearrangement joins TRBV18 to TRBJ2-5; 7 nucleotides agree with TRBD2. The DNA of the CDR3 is TGTGCCAGCTCAGGACTCGGGGGGATCCAAGAGACCCAGTACTTC. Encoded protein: CASSGLGGIQETQYF.